One and the same sample provided the 11 T cell receptor beta chains below, sequenced in a study of OX40 agonist ivuxolimab in advanced cancers. Sequenced by immunoSEQ multiplex PCR; TCRdb stores in-frame clones only, minus some. The data hold about 6,300 clones, with 70% observed a single time. Sequenced material: CD4+ or CD8+ T cells sorted from blood, taken in a trial of the OX40 agonist ivuxolimab. Every receptor here comes from an adult with an advanced solid tumor such as melanoma, head and neck, liver or kidney cancer.

The chain links TRBV10-3 to TRBJ2-1; a weak D match, TRBD1 (6 bases). From germline, CDR1 is ENHRY and CDR2 SYGVKD. The germline V and J ends were trimmed by 0 bases and 4 bases, with 16 bases remaining between them. The length of the CDR3 is 17 residues. CDR3 amino acids: CAISESNTGSQYNEQFF. The DNA of the CDR3 is TGTGCCATCAGTGAGTCTAATACAGGGTCGCAATACAATGAGCAGTTCTTC.

This rearrangement joins TRBV9 to TRBJ1-1; 9 bases fit TRBD1. Trimming removed 0 bases from V and 13 bases from J; junction bases left unmatched: 4. The CDR3 extends over 12 amino acids. Germline-derived CDR1 and CDR2 are SGDLS and YYNGEE. The CDR3 bases are TGTGCCAGCAGCGTAGCGGACAGGGGCGTTTTCTTT. Protein product: CASSVADRGVFF.

J is TRBJ2-1 and V is TRBV29-1; D possibly corresponds to TRBD2 (7 bases). From germline, CDR1 is SQVTM and CDR2 ANQGSEA. Trimming took off 5 bases at V and 9 bases at J, with 11 bases between the two ends. CDR3 size: 11 residues. The CDR3 here is CSVLGGVEQFF. In nucleotides, the CDR3 is TGCAGCGTTTTAGGGGGGGTTGAGCAGTTCTTC.

The chain joins TRBV28 to TRBJ1-4; no clear D gene. The germline V and J ends were trimmed by 7 bases and 0 bases, with 9 bases remaining between them. CDR3 length equals 14 residues. The germline gives CDR1 MDHEN, CDR2 SYDVKM. CDR3 protein: CASMNTATNEKLFF. The CDR3 nucleotides are TGTGCCAGCATGAACACTGCAACTAATGAAAAACTGTTTTTT.

The chain couples TRBV5-8 to TRBJ1-2, with D possibly being TRBD1 (6 bases). Trimming stripped 0 bases from V and 2 bases from J, with 8 bases between. Germline assignment: CDR1 SGHTS and CDR2 YDEGEE. The CDR3 length is 14 residues. The CDR3 reads CASSLGQVNYGYTF. The CDR3 DNA is TGTGCCAGCAGCTTGGGACAGGTCAACTATGGCTACACCTTC.

V gene TRBV7-6 combines with J gene TRBJ2-1; the D is unclear. V was cut by 0 bases and J by 2 bases, with 14 bases left in between. The CDR3 spans 17 residues. The germline V gene has CDR1 SGHVS and CDR2 FNYEAQ. The CDR3 nucleotides are TGTGCCAGCAGCTTAGCGCCGAACAGTTTCGCCTACAATGAGCAGTTCTTC. This gives the protein CASSLAPNSFAYNEQFF. The whole variable domain, filled in from reference TRBV7-6 and TRBJ2-1, reads GAGVSQSPRYKVTKRGQDVALRCDPISGHVSLYWYRQALGQGPEFLTYFNYEAQQDKSGLPNDRFSAERPEGSISTLTIQRTEQRDSAMYRCASSLAPNSFAYNEQFFGPGTRLTVL.

At least ten counts were recorded for this clone. The rearrangement links TRBV6-1 to TRBJ2-7; D perhaps matches TRBD2 (6 bases). Trimming took off 2 bases at V and 11 bases at J, with 22 bases between the two ends. This CDR3 spans 15 amino acids. In germline, CDR1 is MNHNS, CDR2 SASEGT. CDR3 region: CASSEKGRRASEEYF. The CDR3 DNA reads as TGTGCCAGCAGTGAAAAAGGCCGCCGGGCTAGCGAAGAGTACTTC.

The chain couples TRBV5-1 to TRBJ1-1; D might be TRBD1 (5 bases). The V end lost 0 bases, the J end lost 4 bases, and 7 bases lay between the germline ends. The germline V gene has CDR1 SGHRS and CDR2 YFSETQ. This CDR3 contains 13 residues. CDR3 residues: CASSLERGTEAFF. Written as DNA, the CDR3 is TGCGCCAGCAGCTTGGAAAGGGGCACTGAAGCTTTCTTT.

CDR3 amino acids: CASSYATVGRERNEQYF. Written as DNA, the CDR3 is TGTGCCAGCAGCTACGCCACGGTGGGGCGGGAGAGGAACGAGCAGTACTTC. J is TRBJ2-7 and V is TRBV7-9; 7 bases match TRBD2. The CDR3 loop spans 17 amino acids. The germline V gene encodes CDR1 SEHNR and CDR2 FQNEAQ (reference sequence). V shed 4 bases, J shed 5 bases, and the junction held 17 bases outside the gene matches. The variable domain in full, with the rest retrieved from reference TRBV7-9 and TRBJ2-7, is DTGVSQNPRHKITKRGQNVTFRCDPISEHNRLYWYRQTLGQGPEFLTYFQNEAQLEKSRLLSDRFSAERPKGSFSTLEIQRTEQGDSAMYLCASSYATVGRERNEQYFGPGTRLTVT.

The V call is TRBV27, the J call TRBJ2-5; D is perhaps TRBD1 (6 bases). Between the trimmed V and J ends, which lost 7 bases and 0 bases, there was a span of 12 bases. The CDR3 totals 14 residues. CDR1 MNHEY and CDR2 SMNVEV come from the germline V gene (reference sequence). As DNA, the CDR3 is TGTGCCAGCAAGGGGGTGCAGTACCAAGAGACCCAGTACTTC. This sequence encodes CASKGVQYQETQYF.

The V call is TRBV2, the J call TRBJ2-3; no reliable D call. CDR3 size: 13 residues. Germline V gene data show CDR1 as SNHLY and CDR2 as FYNNEI. Trimming cost V 4 bases and J 3 bases, with 8 bases left between them. The CDR3 reads CASSGESTDTQYF. The CDR3 DNA reads TGTGCCAGCAGTGGTGAGTCAACAGATACGCAGTATTTT.